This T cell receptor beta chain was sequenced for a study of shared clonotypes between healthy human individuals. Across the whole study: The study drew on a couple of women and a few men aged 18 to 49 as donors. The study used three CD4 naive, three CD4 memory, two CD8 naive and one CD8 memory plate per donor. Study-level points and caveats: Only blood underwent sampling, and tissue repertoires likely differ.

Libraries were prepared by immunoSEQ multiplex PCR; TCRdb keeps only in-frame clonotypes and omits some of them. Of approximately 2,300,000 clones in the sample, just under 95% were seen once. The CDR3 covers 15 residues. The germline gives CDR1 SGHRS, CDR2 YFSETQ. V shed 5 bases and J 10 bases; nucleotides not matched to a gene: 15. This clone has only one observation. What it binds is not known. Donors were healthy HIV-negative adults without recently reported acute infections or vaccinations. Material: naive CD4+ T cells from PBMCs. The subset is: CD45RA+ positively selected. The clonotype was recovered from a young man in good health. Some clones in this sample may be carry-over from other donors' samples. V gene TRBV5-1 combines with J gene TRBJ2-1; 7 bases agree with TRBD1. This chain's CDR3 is CASSYYRQGKGEQFF. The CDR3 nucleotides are TGCGCCAGCAGTTATTACCGACAGGGCAAAGGCGAGCAGTTCTTC.